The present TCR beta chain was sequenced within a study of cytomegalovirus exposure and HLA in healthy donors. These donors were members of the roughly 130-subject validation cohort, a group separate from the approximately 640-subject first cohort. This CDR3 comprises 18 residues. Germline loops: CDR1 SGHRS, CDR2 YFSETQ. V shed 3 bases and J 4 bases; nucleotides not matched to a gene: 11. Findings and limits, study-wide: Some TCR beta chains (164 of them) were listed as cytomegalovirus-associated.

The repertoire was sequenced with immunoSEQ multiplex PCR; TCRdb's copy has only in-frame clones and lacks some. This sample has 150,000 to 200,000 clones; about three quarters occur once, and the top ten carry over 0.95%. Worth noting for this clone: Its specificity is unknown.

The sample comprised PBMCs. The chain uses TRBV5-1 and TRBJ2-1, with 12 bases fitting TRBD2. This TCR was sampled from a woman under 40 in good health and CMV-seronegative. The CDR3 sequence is CASSSPLAGGPFYNEQFF. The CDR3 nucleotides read TGCGCCAGCAGCTCCCCGCTAGCGGGAGGGCCTTTTTACAATGAGCAGTTCTTC.